The T cell receptor beta chain under discussion was sequenced for a study of graft-versus-host responses after intestinal transplantation. Study context: Recipients were given multivisceral, liver-intestinal, or isolated intestinal transplants. Induction with anti-thymocyte globulin, then tacrolimus and steroids for around three years, was given to all recipients.

There are a few counts of this clone. Its antigen is undetermined. Study results and limitations: Graft-donor T cell macrochimerism coincided with high graft-versus-host to host-versus-graft clonal ratios in allografts. Early post-transplant declines in HvG were associated with peak levels of circulating GvH clones.

The data were produced by immunoSEQ multiplex PCR, yet TCRdb's version contains in-frame clones alone and is incomplete. The top ten hold more than 0.25% of the sample, which has more than 80,000 clones, 88% seen once. This CDR3 is 15 amino acids long. Germline lookup yields CDR1 SGHNT and CDR2 YYREEE (reference sequence). Trimming took 3 bases from V and 6 from J; bases not matched to a gene: 3. This specimen consisted of unstimulated CD4+ T cells sorted from spleen or lymph node cells, obtained before transplant. This chain uses TRBV5-4 with TRBJ2-1, with 13 bases aligning to TRBD2. The clonotype originates from a human donor who was the organ donor for an intestinal transplant. CDR3 coding DNA: TGTGCCAGCAGCTCCAGGACTAGCGGGAGCAATGAGCAGTTCTTC. It codes for CASSSRTSGSNEQFF.